In its sample, the clone carrying this T cell receptor (beta chain) was seen a few times. Its cognate antigen is unknown. This sample was included in a study of cytomegalovirus exposure and HLA in healthy donors. Study as a whole: For the roughly 370 genotyped donors, approximately 82% fell within the Caucasian-associated ancestry cluster. Study conclusions and caveats: Analyzed later, most CMV-associated TCR beta chains appeared HLA-restricted. Some TCR beta chains (roughly 160 of them) were listed as cytomegalovirus-associated.

In the PCR, 60 Vbeta and 13 Jbeta primers were used. TCRdb keeps only in-frame clones here, not all; method: immunoSEQ multiplex PCR. The top ten clones hold around 0.96% of a sample with roughly 180,000 clones, 84% of them seen once. The source is a man younger than 40 in good health and CMV-seronegative. Sequencing input: PBMCs.

The CDR3 DNA follows: TGCGCCAGCAGCTTGGGGCTAGCGGGAGTTGGGGAGACCCAGTACTTC. Its translation: CASSLGLAGVGETQYF. The chain employs TRBV5-1 and TRBJ2-5; 10 bases line up with TRBD2. The CDR3 is made up of 16 amino acids. The junction had 7 bases not matched to a gene; V was cut back by 0 bases and J by 5 bases. In germline, CDR1 is SGHRS, CDR2 YFSETQ.